This is a list of T cell receptor beta chains from one sample in a study of T-cell memory formation after mild COVID-19. TCRdb recomputed calls from the 5' RACE reads with MiXCR, one row per CDR3 protein. The profile shows some 300,000 distinct CDR3 sequences, 20% of them singletons. The specimen sequenced was PBMCs or a T cell subset sorted from them (not recorded which). The source of these receptors is a man aged 18-30 years who had mild COVID-19 (a few samples of this study predate the infection). Cell type and time point are not known. Both conserved end residues are part of each CDR3. A D gene is named only where the DNA matches it firmly. Size values are once, few and many counts, or a class for expanded clones, and some rows have none.

>.|TRBJ2-1|TRBV5-1|few
CASSLSPMEGYNEQFF
TGCGCCAGCAGCTTGTCCCCGATGGAGGGATACAATGAGCAGTTCTTC
>.|TRBJ2-1|TRBV9|few
CASSVAGYNEQFF
TGTGCCAGCAGCGTAGCTGGGTATAATGAGCAGTTCTTC
>.|TRBJ2-3|TRBV12-5|few
CASGSTLVDTQYF
TGTGCTAGTGGATCCACTCTTGTAGATACGCAGTATTTT
>.|TRBJ1-1|TRBV5-1|.
CASSPPASGPVPEAFF
TGCGCCAGCAGCCCGCCGGCGTCCGGGCCAGTCCCCGAAGCTTTCTTT
>.|TRBJ2-1|TRBV9|once
CASSGTPSSYNEQFF
TGTGCCAGCAGCGGTACCCCAAGCTCCTACAATGAGCAGTTCTTC
>.|TRBJ1-4|TRBV5-1|once
CASSLLAVESEKLFF
TGCGCCAGCAGCTTGTTAGCGGTCGAGTCGGAAAAACTGTTTTTT
>.|TRBJ2-1|TRBV5-1|few
CASSGPRGPYNEQFF
TGCGCCAGCAGCGGACCAAGGGGACCCTACAATGAGCAGTTCTTC
>TRBD2|TRBJ2-1|TRBV6-4|few
CASSPGTSGGDNEQFF
TGTGCCAGCAGTCCCGGGACTAGCGGGGGGGACAATGAGCAGTTCTTC
>.|TRBJ2-7|TRBV7-7|.
CASSLGQGTAYEQYF
TGTGCCAGCAGCTTAGGCCAGGGGACGGCCTACGAGCAGTACTTC
>.|TRBJ2-3|TRBV7-2|many
CASSIFIGAGQYF
TGTGCCAGCAGCATCTTCATAGGTGCGGGGCAGTATTTT
>TRBD1|TRBJ2-7|TRBV12-3/TRBV12-4|.
CASSLRQGVGEQYF
TGTGCCAGCAGTTTAAGACAGGGGGTGGGAGAGCAGTACTTC
>.|TRBJ2-5|TRBV29-1|.
CSVTPGRVETQYF
TGCAGCGTTACCCCGGGACGAGTAGAGACCCAGTACTTC
>.|TRBJ2-7|TRBV6-5|.
CASSYFSGYEQYF
TGTGCCAGCAGTTACTTTTCAGGCTACGAGCAGTACTTC
>.|TRBJ2-3|TRBV12-3/TRBV12-4|few
CASSPSGGPVTDTQYF
TGTGCCAGCAGCCCCTCTGGGGGACCTGTCACAGATACGCAGTATTTT
>TRBD2|TRBJ2-1|TRBV5-1|.
CASSFSGGSEQFF
TGCGCCAGCAGCTTTAGCGGGGGAAGTGAGCAGTTCTTC
>.|TRBJ2-2|TRBV7-2|few
CASSSGMNTGELFF
TGTGCCAGCAGCTCGGGGATGAACACCGGGGAGCTGTTTTTT
>.|TRBJ2-3|TRBV5-1|.
CASSVGPDPDTQYF
TGCGCCAGCTCGGTGGGTCCAGACCCGGATACGCAGTATTTT
>.|TRBJ2-5|TRBV20-1|.
CSAPRRRVGETQYF
TGCAGTGCACCCAGGAGGCGGGTCGGAGAGACCCAGTACTTC